This note documents a single T cell receptor beta chain sequence. This CDR3 is built from 13 residues. Trimming shortened V by 0 bases and J by 2 bases, and 4 bases separated the two germline ends. Germline V gene data show CDR1 as SGDLS and CDR2 as YYNGEE. No infections or other immune events were documented during collection. The sample is drawn from a study of identifying expanded T cells in peripheral blood. TCRdb's table, derived via immunoSEQ multiplex PCR, lists solely in-frame clones and lacks some. The sample holds some 76,000 clones, 85% to 90% seen once. Sequencing input: blood. The sequence derives from a person between 18 and 70 years old in good health. The V call is TRBV9, the J call TRBJ2-3; unclear D gene. The CDR3: CASSVGPTDTQYF. The CDR3 coding sequence is TGTGCCAGCAGCGTAGGCCCCACAGATACGCAGTATTTT.